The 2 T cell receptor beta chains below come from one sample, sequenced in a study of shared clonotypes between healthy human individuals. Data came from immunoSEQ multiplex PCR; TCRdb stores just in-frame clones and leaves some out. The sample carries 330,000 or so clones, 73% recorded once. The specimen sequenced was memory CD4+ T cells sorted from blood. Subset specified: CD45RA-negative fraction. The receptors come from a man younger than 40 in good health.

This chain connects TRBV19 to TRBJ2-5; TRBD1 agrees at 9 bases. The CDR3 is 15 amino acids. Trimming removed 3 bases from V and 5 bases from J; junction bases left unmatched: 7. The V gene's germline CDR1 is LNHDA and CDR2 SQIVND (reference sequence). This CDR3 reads CASSMGTGKGETQYF. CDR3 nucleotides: TGTGCCAGTAGTATGGGGACAGGGAAAGGGGAGACCCAGTACTTC. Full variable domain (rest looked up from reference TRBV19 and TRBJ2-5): DGGITQSPKYLFRKEGQNVTLSCEQNLNHDAMYWYRQDPGQGLRLIYYSQIVNDFQKGDIAEGYSVSREKKESFPLTVTSAQKNPTAFYLCASSMGTGKGETQYFGPGTRLLVL.

CDR3 bases: TGCGCCAGCAGTGAGTCAATGGACTCTCAATACGAGCAGTACTTC. Protein product: CASSESMDSQYEQYF. The chain carries TRBV10-1 and TRBJ2-7; possible D gene TRBD2, 5 bases. The CDR3 has 15 amino acids. Trimming left V 0 bases short and J 4 bases short, with 13 bases between. In germline, CDR1 is WNHNN, CDR2 SYGVQD (reference sequence).